This TCR beta chain was found in a study of blood T cell repertoires in COVID-19. In the authors' methods: Amplification with reference gene primers provided the estimates of nucleated cell counts. This table comes from immunoSEQ multiplex PCR, and its TCRdb copy is limited to in-frame clones, with some not included. That table supplies the V and J calls and clone size; D and trimming were determined from the DNA. The data contain tens of thousands of clones, 80% to 95% of them singletons. Germline V gene sequence: CDR1 SGHTA, CDR2 FQGTGA. CDR3 length: 14 amino acids. V was cut by 2 bases and J by 4 bases, with 11 bases left in between.

The receptor was isolated from a woman in her forties or fifties in a cohort sampled during active COVID-19. Sequencing input: peripheral blood. The chain employs TRBV7-3 and TRBJ1-1; D gene uncertain. Here the CDR3 reads CASSLSGSGTEAFF. CDR3 coding DNA: TGTGCCAGCAGCTTATCAGGCAGTGGCACTGAAGCTTTCTTT.